This T cell receptor (beta chain) was found in a study of spatial heterogeneity in lung cancer. Each CDR3 protein gets one entry after TCRdb re-called the 5' RACE reads with MiXCR. The sample contains around 11,000 distinct CDR3 sequences, approximately 8% of which appear only once. This clonotype has a count of ten or more. Its antigen is undetermined. A library made for alpha chains picked up this beta chain off target, so its size means little. The time point is: sample taken at primary tumor resection. The study, taken as a whole, reports: It was found that expanded intratumoral alpha and beta TCR counts tracked tumor mutation counts. Ubiquitous and regional expanded TCR counts mirrored ubiquitous and regional nonsynonymous mutation counts, respectively.

This receptor was identified in a female donor with early-stage non-small cell lung cancer. Sequences were derived from lung tumor tissue, sampled at surgery.

The CDR3 DNA reads TGCAGCGCCCGTATGGGAAACACCATATATTTT. This translates into CSARMGNTIYF. The chain employs TRBV29-1 and TRBJ1-3; D is uncertain. Germline V gene data show CDR1 as SQVTM and CDR2 as ANQGSEA. Trimming took off 7 bases at V and 4 bases at J, with 8 bases between the two ends. The CDR3 consists of 11 residues.